One and the same sample provided the 32 T cell receptor beta chains below, sequenced in a study of T cell responses to AZD1222 COVID-19 vaccine. Produced via immunoSEQ multiplex PCR; TCRdb's table is partial and in-frame only. The table lists more than 100,000 clones, roughly nine tenths of them singletons, with roughly 2.3% in the top ten. Sample: peripheral blood, taken on day 0 of AZD1222 vaccination. Receptors were obtained from an adult in good health.

The CDR3 reads CSASRGRQEETQYF. In DNA, the CDR3 is TGCAGTGCTAGTCGTGGCAGGCAGGAAGAGACCCAGTACTTC. J is TRBJ2-5 and V is TRBV20-1; no clear D gene. This CDR3 comprises 14 residues. V lost 3 bases, J lost 3 bases, and 14 bases lay in between. The germline gives CDR1 DFQATT, CDR2 SNEGSKA (reference sequence).

The chain combines TRBV5-1 with TRBJ2-7; TRBD2 agrees at 10 bases. With 4 bases clipped from V and 7 bases from J, the junction kept 11 bases outside the gene matches. Per germline, CDR1 SGHRS and CDR2 YFSETQ. This CDR3 is built from 15 residues. Here the CDR3 DNA reads TGCGCCAGCAGCCTCATTGGACTAGCGGTGCGGGAGCAGTACTTC. Its protein is CASSLIGLAVREQYF.

V and J are TRBV29-1 and TRBJ2-1; 11 bases agree with TRBD2. V shed 4 bases, J shed 4 bases, and the junction held 3 bases outside the gene matches. Germline CDR1 SQVTM, CDR2 ANQGSEA. The CDR3 has 14 amino acids. This CDR3 is CSVALAGGYNEQFF. CDR3 nucleotides: TGCAGCGTTGCCCTAGCGGGAGGTTACAATGAGCAGTTCTTC.

The chain uses TRBV9 and TRBJ2-1; D is perhaps TRBD1 or TRBD2 (5 bases each). Trimming pared 0 bases from V and 7 bases from J, leaving 17 bases between. This CDR3 is built from 16 residues. Germline CDR1 reads SGDLS; CDR2 reads YYNGEE. CDR3 nucleotide sequence: TGTGCCAGCAGCGTAGGGGGCGGACGTTCGGGGAATGAGCAGTTCTTC. Protein sequence: CASSVGGGRSGNEQFF.

The chain uses TRBV28 and TRBJ1-5; no clear D gene. This CDR3 comprises 16 residues. V was pared by 6 bases and J by 2 bases, with 17 bases between. Looked up from germline, CDR1 is MDHEN and CDR2 is SYDVKM. This chain's CDR3 is CASSHRAVGGNQPQHF. As DNA, the CDR3 is TGTGCCAGCAGCCACCGGGCGGTAGGAGGCAATCAGCCCCAGCATTTT.

This chain joins TRBV28 and TRBJ1-1; 8 bases line up with TRBD1. V shed 5 bases, J shed 4 bases, and the junction held 6 bases outside the gene matches. CDR3 size: 14 residues. Per germline, CDR1 MDHEN and CDR2 SYDVKM. The CDR3 region has the DNA TGTGCCAGCAGTCAGACAGGGGCCGCCACTGAAGCTTTCTTT. Its translation: CASSQTGAATEAFF. The full variable domain, its missing parts supplied by reference TRBV28 and TRBJ1-1, is DVKVTQSSRYLVKRTGEKVFLECVQDMDHENMFWYRQDPGLGLRLIYFSYDVKMKEKGDIPEGYSVSREKKERFSLILESASTNQTSMYLCASSQTGAATEAFFGQGTRLTVV.

The chain has TRBV28 and TRBJ2-4; 10 nucleotides align to TRBD2. V shed 7 bases, J shed 0 bases, and the junction held 9 bases outside the gene matches. The CDR3 spans 17 residues. Germline CDR1 is MDHEN and CDR2 is SYDVKM. CDR3 sequence reads: CASKGGGLAIAKNIQYF. CDR3 nucleotide sequence: TGTGCCAGCAAAGGGGGGGGACTAGCGATAGCCAAAAACATTCAGTACTTC.

In DNA form, the CDR3 reads TGTGCCAGCAGCGTGACTCTAGCGGGAGACCAGAACGAGCAGTACTTC. Its translation: CASSVTLAGDQNEQYF. The rearrangement uses TRBV9 and TRBJ2-7; TRBD2 aligns across 10 bases. CDR1 is SGDLS, CDR2 YYNGEE, per germline. There are 16 residues in the CDR3. V lost 2 bases, J lost 5 bases, and 10 bases stayed unmatched.

This chain uses TRBV30 with TRBJ1-1; 9 bases agree with TRBD1. Germline assignment: CDR1 GTSNPN and CDR2 SVGIG (reference sequence). J was trimmed by 1 base and V by 5 bases; bases with no gene match: 8. This CDR3 is built from 15 residues. The CDR3 spells CAWEQNRGQNTEAFF. DNA for the CDR3: TGTGCCTGGGAGCAGAACAGGGGGCAGAACACTGAAGCTTTCTTT.

This rearrangement joins TRBV7-3 to TRBJ2-1; D perhaps matches TRBD2 (6 bases). This CDR3 is built from 14 residues. The germline V gene encodes CDR1 SGHTA and CDR2 FQGTGA. Trimming took off 3 bases at V and 1 base at J, with 7 bases between the two ends. CDR3 region: CASSFSGSYNEQFF. The CDR3 DNA follows: TGTGCCAGCAGCTTTAGCGGTTCCTACAATGAGCAGTTCTTC.

In DNA, the CDR3 is TGCGCCCACGTCCTCGCTAGCGGTTTAGGCGAGCAGTACTTC. The encoded protein is CAHVLASGLGEQYF. The rearrangement uses TRBV5-1 and TRBJ2-7, with 7 nucleotides matching TRBD2. The CDR3 length is 14 residues. From germline, CDR1 is SGHRS and CDR2 YFSETQ. J gave up 6 bases and V 10 bases, and 16 bases lay outside the gene matches.

This clone occurred once. This chain joins TRBV11-3 and TRBJ2-7; D unclear. The CDR3 is made up of 13 amino acids. Per germline, CDR1 SGHNT and CDR2 YENEEA. The V gene lost 5 bases and the J gene lost 6 bases, with 14 bases spanning the gap. Here the CDR3 DNA reads TGTGCCAGCAGCCCCCAACCTGGCGCCGAGCAGTACTTC. Translating gives CASSPQPGAEQYF.

The chain carries TRBV5-4 and TRBJ2-7; D remains ambiguous. Germline V gene lookup returns CDR1 SGHNT and CDR2 YYREEE (reference sequence). The V end lost 3 bases, the J end lost 2 bases, and 12 bases lay between the germline ends. The CDR3 has 14 residues. CDR3: CASSSMDDPYEQYF. CDR3 coding DNA: TGTGCCAGCAGCTCGATGGACGATCCCTACGAGCAGTACTTC. Full variable domain (remainder filled in from reference TRBV5-4 and TRBJ2-7): ETGVTQSPTHLIKTRGQQVTLRCSSQSGHNTVSWYQQALGQGPQFIFQYYREEENGRGNFPPRFSGLQFPNYSSELNVNALELDDSALYLCASSSMDDPYEQYFGPGTRLTVT.

This chain uses TRBV5-8 with TRBJ2-3; D is unclear. This CDR3 has 14 residues. Germline V lookup: CDR1 SGHTS, CDR2 YDEGEE. The germline V and J ends were trimmed by 4 bases and 1 base, with 10 bases remaining between them. The CDR3, as DNA: TGTGCCAGCAGCCTTAGAGGCGGCACAGATACGCAGTATTTT. As protein: CASSLRGGTDTQYF.

The chain carries TRBV28 and TRBJ2-7, with TRBD2 matching over 12 bases. The V gene end was trimmed by 6 bases and the J gene end by 0 bases; junction bases not matched to a gene: 9. The CDR3 covers 17 residues. Germline V gene lookup returns CDR1 MDHEN and CDR2 SYDVKM. The CDR3 spells CASSSPGTSGFSYEQYF. For the CDR3, the DNA is TGTGCCAGCAGCTCCCCAGGGACTAGCGGGTTCTCCTACGAGCAGTACTTC.

V gene TRBV15 combines with J gene TRBJ1-3; weak D call: TRBD1 (6 bases). V was cut by 5 bases and J by 0 bases, with 14 bases left in between. CDR3 length: 16 amino acids. The germline V gene encodes CDR1 LNHNV and CDR2 YYDKDF (reference sequence). The CDR3 region is CATSSPDRFSGNTIYF. The CDR3 DNA is TGTGCCACCAGCTCCCCCGACAGGTTCTCTGGAAACACCATATATTTT.

The chain carries TRBV27 and TRBJ2-1; 12 nucleotides agree with TRBD2. CDR1 and CDR2 from the germline V gene are MNHEY and SMNVEV (reference sequence). The CDR3 sequence is 18 residues long. The J segment lost 3 bases and the V segment lost 2 bases, leaving 8 bases of the junction unmatched. In nucleotides, the CDR3 is TGTGCCAGCAGTTTAGGGGCCCCGGGACTAGCGGGCTACAATGAGCAGTTCTTC. It translates to CASSLGAPGLAGYNEQFF.

The rearrangement joins TRBV9 to TRBJ2-6; D is ambiguous. V was shortened by 0 bases and J by 1 base, with 8 bases between the two germline ends. The germline gives CDR1 SGDLS, CDR2 YYNGEE. This CDR3 is built from 16 residues. CDR3 loop: CASSVGLSSGANVLTF. The DNA for the CDR3 is TGTGCCAGCAGCGTAGGTCTCAGTTCTGGGGCCAACGTCCTGACTTTC.

The sample holds a few counts of this clone. The chain combines TRBV6-5 with TRBJ2-7; 7 bases line up with TRBD1. Germline trimming cut 2 bases from V and 7 bases from J; bases unmatched to any gene: 5. Per germline, CDR1 MNHEY and CDR2 SVGAGI. The CDR3 runs to 13 residues. CDR3 loop: CASSYRGTEEQYF. Written as DNA, the CDR3 is TGTGCCAGCAGTTACAGGGGGACAGAGGAGCAGTACTTC.

V and J are TRBV7-3 and TRBJ1-1, with a tentative D call TRBD1 (5 bases). The V gene's germline CDR1 is SGHTA and CDR2 FQGTGA. V lost 5 bases and J 1 base, leaving 8 bases between the germline ends. The CDR3 has 13 amino acids. The CDR3 reads CASSPTGNTEAFF. In DNA, the CDR3 is TGTGCCAGCAGCCCTACAGGGAACACTGAAGCTTTCTTT.

The chain employs TRBV30 and TRBJ1-2, with TRBD1 identical over 7 bases. CDR3 length: 16 residues. V shed 0 bases, J shed 2 bases, and the junction held 9 bases outside the gene matches. CDR1 is GTSNPN, CDR2 SVGIG, per germline (reference sequence). This CDR3 is CAWSVPTQGGNYGYTF. CDR3 nucleotides: TGTGCCTGGAGTGTTCCCACTCAGGGGGGCAACTATGGCTACACCTTC.

This clone was observed once. The chain joins TRBV11-3 to TRBJ2-4; 9 nucleotides align to TRBD1. CDR3 length equals 16 residues. With V trimmed by 5 bases and J by 5 bases, 10 bases remained unmatched. Germline V lookup: CDR1 SGHNT, CDR2 YENEEA. In nucleotides, the CDR3 is TGTGCCAGCAGCAAACGTCTACAGGGGGCCCAAAACATTCAGTACTTC. Its translation is CASSKRLQGAQNIQYF. The whole variable domain, remainder taken from reference TRBV11-3 and TRBJ2-4, is EAGVVQSPRYKIIEKKQPVAFWCNPISGHNTLYWYLQNLGQGPELLIRYENEEAVDDSQLPKDRFSAERLKGVDSTLKIQPAELGDSAVYLCASSKRLQGAQNIQYFGAGTRLSVL.

The chain recombines TRBV10-3 with TRBJ2-1; 12 bases align to TRBD2. Trimming at V came to 0 bases and at J to 7 bases, leaving 10 bases not matched to a gene. CDR3 length equals 18 residues. Germline assignment: CDR1 ENHRY and CDR2 SYGVKD. The CDR3 spells CAISESATTSGRRNEQFF. CDR3 coding DNA: TGTGCCATCAGTGAGTCCGCCACGACTAGCGGGAGAAGGAATGAGCAGTTCTTC.

This clone was observed once. This sequence joins TRBV10-3 and TRBJ2-2; TRBD2 agrees at 12 bases. The germline V gene has CDR1 ENHRY and CDR2 SYGVKD. The junction had 7 bases not matched to a gene; V was cut back by 5 bases and J by 6 bases. The CDR3 length is 16 residues. The CDR3 coding sequence is TGTGCCATCAGTTTCCTTGGACTAGCGGGACCCGGGGAGCTGTTTTTT. This translates into CAISFLGLAGPGELFF.

The CDR3 protein is CASSPGQGMSTNEKLFF. The CDR3 nucleotides read TGTGCCAGCTCACCCGGACAGGGAATGTCAACTAATGAAAAACTGTTTTTT. The chain is built from TRBV18 and TRBJ1-4, with 8 nucleotides matching TRBD1. The ends lost 3 bases at V and 0 bases at J; junction bases unmatched: 6. Germline V gene lookup returns CDR1 KGHSH and CDR2 LQKENI. This CDR3 region has 17 residues.

CDR3 in DNA: TGTGCCAGCAGTTTAGCGACAGGGGGGAACACTGAAGCTTTCTTT. Protein: CASSLATGGNTEAFF. V gene TRBV28 combines with J gene TRBJ1-1; 9 bases are shared with TRBD1. V trimming: 2 bases; J trimming: 1 base; junction bases outside the gene matches: 2. Germline assignment: CDR1 MDHEN and CDR2 SYDVKM. This CDR3 is 15 amino acids long.

This clone was counted a few times. The CDR3 region is CASTKEGYGYTF. CDR3 nucleotides: TGTGCCAGCACTAAAGAAGGGTACGGCTACACCTTC. The chain carries TRBV6-5 and TRBJ1-2; no reliable D call. V shed 7 bases and J shed 8 bases, with 14 bases lying between them. This CDR3 has 12 residues. Germline V gene lookup returns CDR1 MNHEY and CDR2 SVGAGI.

The chain links TRBV2 to TRBJ2-3; 8 nucleotides agree with TRBD2. Germline values: CDR1 SNHLY, CDR2 FYNNEI. The length of the CDR3 is 15 residues. The junction had 13 bases not matched to a gene; V was cut back by 8 bases and J by 6 bases. CDR3 sequence reads: CASRPGTSRVDTQYF. The CDR3 nucleotides read TGTGCCAGCCGGCCCGGGACTAGTCGTGTCGATACGCAGTATTTT.

The chain is built from TRBV6-5 and TRBJ2-7; 7 bases line up with TRBD1. J lost 2 bases, V lost 6 bases, and 4 bases had no gene match. The CDR3 is made up of 13 amino acids. Germline V gene lookup returns CDR1 MNHEY and CDR2 SVGAGI. Here the CDR3 reads CASRQQGTYEQYF. CDR3 DNA sequence: TGTGCCAGCAGACAACAGGGGACCTACGAGCAGTACTTC.

The chain is built from TRBV11-2 and TRBJ1-2; the match to TRBD1 covers 7 bases. V lost 5 bases, J lost 4 bases, and 4 bases stayed unmatched. The CDR3 is made up of 13 amino acids. Per germline, CDR1 SGHAT and CDR2 FQNNGV. The CDR3 region has the DNA TGTGCCAGCAGCATCTCAGGGGGCTATGGCTACACCTTC. It yields the protein CASSISGGYGYTF.

The chain employs TRBV4-2 and TRBJ2-1; weak D call: TRBD2 (6 bases). V dropped 2 bases and J dropped 9 bases, with 20 bases sitting between them. This CDR3 has 16 amino acids. Germline CDR1 reads LGHNA; CDR2 reads YNFKEQ. CDR3: CASSQPGSGGGGEQFF. CDR3 in DNA: TGTGCCAGCAGCCAACCCGGCTCCGGGGGTGGTGGTGAGCAGTTCTTC.

The genes are TRBV19 and TRBJ2-3, with D perhaps being TRBD1 or TRBD2 (5 bases each). The CDR3 has 13 residues. Germline V gene sequence: CDR1 LNHDA, CDR2 SQIVND (reference sequence). Trimming took off 6 bases at V and 4 bases at J, with 11 bases between the two ends. The DNA of the CDR3 is TGTGCCAGTAGAAGAGGGGCAGCAGATACGCAGTATTTT. Translated, it gives CASRRGAADTQYF.